This entry is about one T cell receptor beta chain. These data come from a study of cytomegalovirus exposure and HLA in healthy donors. Overall study: Earlier, 95 million to 130 million unique TCR beta sequences were recovered from approximately 180 million T cells by an analysis.

The PCR had 60 Vbeta and 13 Jbeta primers. Repertoires were generated with immunoSEQ multiplex PCR, while TCRdb's copy carries only in-frame clones and drops some. The data contain approximately 180,000 clones, approximately 78% of them seen just once; the ten biggest clones take up about 1.8%. This CDR3 has 16 amino acids. Losses at the gene ends were 3 bases for V and 6 bases for J; bases not matched to a gene: 8. The germline V gene encodes CDR1 LGHNA and CDR2 YSLEER. The chain combines TRBV4-3 with TRBJ2-1, with 10 bases lining up with TRBD2. This TCR came from a woman between 18 and 29 years old in good health and CMV-seronegative. Sequenced sample: PBMCs. Here the CDR3 reads CASSQARTSGFNEQFF. The DNA of the CDR3 is TGCGCCAGCAGCCAGGCCCGGACTAGCGGTTTCAATGAGCAGTTCTTC.